This TCR beta chain came from a study of identical twins. Findings of the study overall: The abundant beta clonotypes from cord blood had fewer insertions, and memory repertoires had none of this. Among monozygotic twins, out-of-frame TCR alpha sharing exceeded what models predicted. Zero-insertion results could be subject to partial confounding by invariant MAIT and iNKT cells.

TCRdb re-called the 5' RACE reads through MiXCR, storing one row per CDR3 protein. The sample comprises hundreds of thousands of distinct CDR3 sequences, less than 7% of which are singletons, and roughly 1.8% rests with the top ten. This clonotype was observed many times. Antigen unknown. The junction departs from the called germline gene at one end, perhaps through a read error. Germline V gene lookup returns CDR1 SGHRS and CDR2 YFSETQ. CDR3 size: 13 residues. Specimen: naive T cells sorted from blood. The chain links TRBV5-1 to TRBJ1-1, with 7 bases identical to TRBD1. The origin of this receptor is a man aged 18 to 29 in good health. This CDR3 is CASSLDRVTEAFF. CDR3 sequence (DNA): TGTGCCAGCAGTTTAGACAGGGTCACTGAAGCTTTCTTT.